The clone carrying this T cell receptor beta chain was seen a few times. What it binds is not known. This sample was included in a study of beta chain features in type 1 diabetes. Notes on the study in general: Among patients with Type 1 diabetes, TCRB CDR3s were moderately but significantly shorter in every one of the four CD4+ subsets. In comparison with healthy donors, patients had naive, central memory and Treg TCRB repertoires that appeared more similar. Shorter templates may be favored by PCR, equally so in patients and controls.

Of the isolated RNA, all was reverse transcribed, and so the sequenced material was expressed TCRB transcripts. Repertoires were generated with immunoSEQ multiplex PCR, while TCRdb's copy carries only in-frame clones and drops some. The sample lists hundreds of thousands of clones; 30% were seen once. The material sequenced was naive CD4+ T cells from blood. The sequence came from a man aged 18 to 30 in good health.

The CDR3 region has the DNA TGTGCCACCAGCAGAGGACGGAACAATCAGCCCCAGCATTTT. Translated, it gives CATSRGRNNQPQHF. This chain joins TRBV15 and TRBJ1-5; D not resolved. CDR1 and CDR2 (germline): LNHNV, YYDKDF (reference sequence). Between the trimmed V and J ends, which lost 1 base and 3 bases, there was a span of 7 bases. CDR3 size: 14 residues.